These 10 T cell receptor beta chains share one sample of origin, sequenced in a study of a mutant IDH1 vaccine in newly diagnosed glioma. These receptors' antigens are unknown. Measured with immunoSEQ multiplex PCR; TCRdb has only the in-frame clones, and not every one. The table includes roughly 86,000 clones, more than 80% detected once. Time point noted: week 47, end of study. Topical imiquimod accompanied each vaccine dose, which consisted of 300 ug of mutant IDH1 20-mer peptide. The sample was PBMCs, taken from a glioma patient whose treatment included an IDH1 peptide vaccine. The receptors stem from a man between 35 and 55 years old with glioma.

V is TRBV6-1 and J is TRBJ2-3; TRBD1 matches 8 bases. CDR3 length: 15 residues. With 6 bases clipped from V and 3 bases from J, the junction kept 8 bases outside the gene matches. In germline, CDR1 is MNHNS, CDR2 SASEGT. CDR3 in DNA: TGTGCCAGCAGGCGGACAGGGTTTGGTACAGATACGCAGTATTTT. Protein: CASRRTGFGTDTQYF.

The CDR3 loop reads CASSLGPGAQETQYF. CDR3 DNA: TGTGCCAGCAGCTTAGGTCCAGGGGCTCAAGAGACCCAGTACTTC. The chain uses TRBV13 and TRBJ2-5, with D maybe TRBD1 (6 bases). Trimming shortened V by 0 bases and J by 2 bases, and 10 bases separated the two germline ends. The CDR3 is 15 amino acids. Germline V gene lookup returns CDR1 PRHDT and CDR2 FYEKMQ (reference sequence). The full variable domain, rest sourced from reference TRBV13 and TRBJ2-5, is AAGVIQSPRHLIKEKRETATLKCYPIPRHDTVYWYQQGPGQDPQFLISFYEKMQSDKGSIPDRFSAQQFSDYHSELNMSSLELGDSALYFCASSLGPGAQETQYFGPGTRLLVL.

This rearrangement joins TRBV5-8 to TRBJ1-4; the D gene is possibly TRBD1 (5 bases). This CDR3 has 15 residues. Germline V gene sequence: CDR1 SGHTS, CDR2 YDEGEE. Trimming removed 4 bases from V and 7 bases from J, with 17 bases in between. CDR3 amino acids: CASSPDTKLSEKLFF. The CDR3 bases are TGTGCCAGCAGCCCGGACACCAAATTGAGTGAAAAACTGTTTTTT.

The chain has TRBV7-2 and TRBJ2-7; 7 bases line up with TRBD2. Germline CDR1 is SGHTA and CDR2 is FQGNSA. This CDR3 comprises 15 residues. V was clipped by 5 bases and J by 3 bases; unmatched bases: 10. In DNA form, the CDR3 reads TGTGCCAGCAGCAACAGAAAATCGGGGGGCTACGAGCAGTACTTC. Its protein is CASSNRKSGGYEQYF.

The chain is built from TRBV4-2 and TRBJ2-1, with D perhaps matching TRBD2 (6 bases). The CDR3 loop spans 14 amino acids. Per the germline V gene, CDR1 is LGHNA and CDR2 is YNFKEQ. V lost 4 bases, J lost 6 bases, and 13 bases lay in between. The CDR3, as DNA: TGTGCCAGCAGCCCCGGGACTCGTTGCAATGAGCAGTTCTTC. Its protein product is CASSPGTRCNEQFF.

V usage is TRBV29-1 and J usage is TRBJ2-1; 11 bases are a match to TRBD2. The CDR3 is made up of 14 amino acids. V lost 3 bases, J lost 9 bases, and 7 bases stayed unmatched. CDR1 is SQVTM, CDR2 ANQGSEA, per germline. CDR3 coding DNA: TGCAGCGTTGAGGGTAGCGGGAGGGCAGCTGAGCAGTTCTTC. It is translated as CSVEGSGRAAEQFF.

The chain links TRBV23-1 to TRBJ1-2; 7 bases match TRBD1. TRBV23-1 is identified as an open reading frame with a role that is uncertain. The trim removed 0 bases at V and 2 bases at J, leaving 6 bases unmatched. CDR3 length: 16 residues. CDR3 DNA: TGCGCCAGCAGTCAATCGGTGTGGACAGGCAACTATGGCTACACCTTC. Amino acid sequence: CASSQSVWTGNYGYTF.

This sequence joins TRBV5-6 and TRBJ2-3; 7 bases are a match to TRBD2. V lost 5 bases and J lost 5; bases outside the gene matches: 11. The CDR3 length is 15 residues. In germline, CDR1 is SGHDT, CDR2 YYEEEE. CDR3 sequence: CASSFVGRAIDTQYF. The CDR3 coding sequence is TGTGCCAGCAGTTTTGTTGGGAGGGCCATAGATACGCAGTATTTT.

The V and J genes are TRBV28 and TRBJ2-1; 10 nucleotides line up with TRBD1. Per the germline V gene, CDR1 is MDHEN and CDR2 is SYDVKM. V shed 0 bases and J 8 bases; nucleotides not matched to a gene: 16. This CDR3 has 19 amino acids. The CDR3 region is CASSLWTGGGDSRNDEQFF. CDR3 DNA sequence: TGTGCCAGCAGTTTATGGACAGGGGGCGGGGATAGCCGGAATGATGAGCAGTTCTTC.

V and J are TRBV7-2 and TRBJ2-7; D is uncertain. CDR1 and CDR2 (germline): SGHTA, FQGNSA. CDR3 size: 13 residues. V was shortened by 5 bases and J by 4 bases, with 12 bases between the two germline ends. CDR3 in DNA: TGTGCCAGCAGCCCCCTTCGGCGTTACGAGCAGTACTTC. Translating it yields CASSPLRRYEQYF.